This T cell receptor beta chain was sequenced for a study of T-cell memory formation after mild COVID-19. This clonotype has only a few counts. Its specificity is not known. TCRdb processed the 5' RACE reads anew with MiXCR; each CDR3 protein has one entry. The table shows more than 350,000 distinct CDR3 sequences, with roughly 15% occurring only once. Trimming took off 5 bases at V and 14 bases at J, with 19 bases between the two ends. The CDR3 covers 14 residues. The germline V gene has CDR1 SGHTA and CDR2 FQGNSA. Study-wide results and limits: Contracting CD4+ clones sat mainly in CM and EM; CD8+ in EMRA.

The sequence derives from a man younger than 30 who had mild COVID-19 (a few samples of this study predate the infection). Cell type and time point are not known. V gene TRBV7-2 combines with J gene TRBJ1-6; no reliable D call. Material for sequencing was PBMCs or a T cell subset sorted from them (not recorded which). The CDR3 DNA reads TGTGCCAGCAGCCGGCGTCAGGAGGCTGTTTCCCTCCACTTT. Its translation is CASSRRQEAVSLHF.